The 17 T cell receptor beta chains reported below all come from one sample, sequenced in a study of Ad26.COV2.S vaccination and SARS-CoV-2 variants. Treatment here: around 19 received Ad26.COV2.S at low or high dose, single or two shots; a few received placebo; per-sample allocation not given. Day 63 after the first vaccine or placebo injection was the time point for sampling. Sequenced by immunoSEQ multiplex PCR; TCRdb stores in-frame clones only, minus some. The profile shows about 350,000 clones, 85% of them singletons. The sequences come from peripheral blood, collected in a trial of Ad26.COV2.S vaccine versus placebo. The receptors come from a person between 18 and 65 years old who received the Ad26.COV2.S COVID-19 vaccine or a placebo.

This chain links TRBV27 with TRBJ2-3; 11 bases are a match to TRBD1. The J segment lost 2 bases and the V segment lost 5 bases, leaving 9 bases of the junction unmatched. Germline loops: CDR1 MNHEY, CDR2 SMNVEV (reference sequence). The CDR3 runs 17 residues. The CDR3 here is CASSLYGTGGFTDTQYF. In DNA, the CDR3 is TGTGCCAGCAGTCTATACGGGACAGGGGGATTCACAGATACGCAGTATTTT.

The gene calls are TRBV6-5 and TRBJ1-1; TRBD1 aligns across 8 bases. Germline V lookup: CDR1 MNHEY, CDR2 SVGAGI. The CDR3 sequence is 13 residues long. V shed 6 bases and J 4 bases; nucleotides not matched to a gene: 4. This chain's CDR3 is CASRLQGGTEAFF. The CDR3 DNA follows: TGTGCCAGCAGACTACAGGGGGGCACTGAAGCTTTCTTT.

The rearrangement joins TRBV20-1 to TRBJ2-2, with D unclear. Germline CDR1 DFQATT, CDR2 SNEGSKA (reference sequence). The length of the CDR3 is 11 residues. Trimming stripped 3 bases from V and 7 bases from J, with 6 bases between. DNA of the CDR3: TGCAGTGCTAGGTGGGGCGGGGAGCTGTTTTTT. Protein product: CSARWGGELFF.

CDR3 region: CASSSSLAGSSYEQYF. In nucleotides, the CDR3 is TGTGCCAGCAGCTCGAGCCTAGCGGGGAGCTCCTACGAGCAGTACTTC. The chain recombines TRBV7-2 with TRBJ2-7, with 9 bases identical to TRBD2. Germline V gene sequence: CDR1 SGHTA, CDR2 FQGNSA. The CDR3 has 16 residues. V trimming: 4 bases; J trimming: 0 bases; junction bases outside the gene matches: 7.

The chain couples TRBV27 to TRBJ1-2; D unresolved. Germline V gene lookup returns CDR1 MNHEY and CDR2 SMNVEV (reference sequence). V was shortened by 5 bases and J by 0 bases, with 16 bases between the two germline ends. The CDR3 sequence is 16 residues long. Here the CDR3 reads CASSRDSIPTNYGYTF. DNA of the CDR3: TGTGCCAGCAGTAGGGATTCTATCCCTACTAACTATGGCTACACCTTC.

The V and J genes are TRBV7-9 and TRBJ2-7; 7 nucleotides line up with TRBD1. The germline CDR1 and CDR2 sequences are SEHNR and FQNEAQ (reference sequence). This CDR3 region has 15 residues. V shed 1 base and J 5 bases; nucleotides not matched to a gene: 8. DNA for the CDR3: TGTGCCAGCAGCTTAGATACGGGCAGGGGGAACGAGCAGTACTTC. Translated, it gives CASSLDTGRGNEQYF.

The chain uses TRBV5-1 and TRBJ2-1; perhaps TRBD1 as D (5 bases). This CDR3 region has 14 residues. Per the germline V gene, CDR1 is SGHRS and CDR2 is YFSETQ. V shed 3 bases and J shed 6 bases, with 13 bases lying between them. The CDR3 sequence: CASSSVPDSNEQFF. CDR3 bases: TGCGCCAGCAGCTCTGTCCCCGACAGCAATGAGCAGTTCTTC. The whole variable domain, remainder taken from reference TRBV5-1 and TRBJ2-1, is KAGVTQTPRYLIKTRGQQVTLSCSPISGHRSVSWYQQTPGQGLQFLFEYFSETQRNKGNFPGRFSGRQFSNSRSEMNVSTLELGDSALYLCASSSVPDSNEQFFGPGTRLTVL.

V gene TRBV6-5 combines with J gene TRBJ1-1, with TRBD1 as a possible D gene (6 bases). The CDR3 spans 15 residues. V lost 2 bases and J lost 4, with 14 bases in between. Germline assignment: CDR1 MNHEY and CDR2 SVGAGI. CDR3 bases: TGTGCCAGCAGTTACCCCCCCAGGGGTGGCACTGAAGCTTTCTTT. This sequence encodes CASSYPPRGGTEAFF.

The chain employs TRBV2 and TRBJ2-3; 7 positions agree with TRBD2. This CDR3 region has 14 residues. V lost 3 bases and J lost 0; bases outside the gene matches: 0. Germline V gene sequence: CDR1 SNHLY, CDR2 FYNNEI. CDR3 DNA: TGTGCCAGCAGTGAGGGACTAAGCACAGATACGCAGTATTTT. Protein product: CASSEGLSTDTQYF.

The chain combines TRBV14 with TRBJ2-7; 9 bases map to TRBD2. The junction had 15 bases not matched to a gene; V was cut back by 3 bases and J by 3 bases. The CDR3 extends over 18 amino acids. Germline-derived CDR1 and CDR2 are SGHDN and FVKESK. The CDR3 DNA is TGTGCCAGCAGCCAGGGGCAGCGGGAGGCCCCTATATTCTACGAGCAGTACTTC. It translates to CASSQGQREAPIFYEQYF.

V is TRBV7-2 and J is TRBJ1-3; D is undetermined. Trimming pared 1 base from V and 2 bases from J, leaving 9 bases between. CDR3 length: 15 amino acids. Germline CDR1 is SGHTA and CDR2 is FQGNSA. CDR3 region: CASSLGVSTGNTIYF. CDR3 in DNA: TGTGCCAGCAGCTTAGGAGTTAGCACTGGAAACACCATATATTTT. The entire variable domain, with the rest obtained from reference TRBV7-2 and TRBJ1-3, is as follows: GAGVSQSPSNKVTEKGKDVELRCDPISGHTALYWYRQSLGQGLEFLIYFQGNSAPDKSGLPSDRFSAERTGGSVSTLTIQRTQQEDSAVYLCASSLGVSTGNTIYFGEGSWLTVV.

The genes are TRBV5-1 and TRBJ2-3; D gene uncertain. CDR1 and CDR2 from the germline V gene are SGHRS and YFSETQ. Trimming stripped 4 bases from V and 4 bases from J, with 13 bases between. CDR3 length: 14 residues. CDR3 sequence (DNA): TGCGCCAGCAGCGTCCGCCGCGCCGCAGATACGCAGTATTTT. Translating gives CASSVRRAADTQYF.

This clone was detected once. The V gene is TRBV19, the J gene TRBJ1-5; unclear D gene. The CDR3 contains 15 residues. CDR1 is LNHDA and CDR2 is SQIVND in the germline V gene (reference sequence). Trimming took off 4 bases at V and 9 bases at J, with 19 bases between the two ends. CDR3 nucleotides: TGTGCCAGTAGTACCGGGCGTTCGGGCCGAGGGCCCCAGCATTTT. Its translation: CASSTGRSGRGPQHF.

This chain links TRBV5-1 with TRBJ2-1, with no clear D. The length of the CDR3 is 14 residues. Trimming left V 2 bases short and J 4 bases short, with 10 bases between. Germline loops: CDR1 SGHRS, CDR2 YFSETQ. CDR3 sequence: CASSFGQVYNEQFF. The CDR3 DNA reads TGCGCCAGCAGCTTCGGGCAGGTTTACAATGAGCAGTTCTTC. The variable domain in full, completed from reference TRBV5-1 and TRBJ2-1, reads KAGVTQTPRYLIKTRGQQVTLSCSPISGHRSVSWYQQTPGQGLQFLFEYFSETQRNKGNFPGRFSGRQFSNSRSEMNVSTLELGDSALYLCASSFGQVYNEQFFGPGTRLTVL.

V and J are TRBV18 and TRBJ2-4, with D possibly matching TRBD1 (7 bases). CDR3 length equals 15 residues. Trimming took 3 bases from V and 5 from J, leaving 14 bases between them. Germline CDR1 KGHSH, CDR2 LQKENI. The CDR3 region has the DNA TGTGCCAGCTCACCCCAGGGGGGAAGTGAAAACATTCAGTACTTC. Amino acids: CASSPQGGSENIQYF.

The CDR3 DNA reads TGTGCTAGTGGTTTTGGACAAAGCTACGAGCAGTACTTC. Protein sequence: CASGFGQSYEQYF. The V gene is TRBV12-5, the J gene TRBJ2-7, with a tentative D call TRBD1 (5 bases). Trimming took 3 bases from V and 3 from J, leaving 9 bases between them. Per the germline V gene, CDR1 is LGHNT and CDR2 is FRNRAP. This CDR3 has 13 amino acids.

V and J are TRBV30 and TRBJ1-2, with 8 bases aligning to TRBD1. The CDR3 consists of 16 residues. CDR1 GTSNPN and CDR2 SVGIG come from the germline V gene (reference sequence). The V and J ends lost 2 bases and 5 bases, in that order; junction bases with no gene match: 13. The CDR3 loop reads CAWSTDRGKRRYGYTF. Here the CDR3 DNA reads TGTGCCTGGAGTACAGACAGGGGTAAAAGGCGGTATGGCTACACCTTC.